Sequencing of this T cell receptor beta chain was carried out in a study of cytomegalovirus exposure and HLA in healthy donors. Primers included in the PCR were 60 Vbeta and 13 Jbeta primers. Only in-frame clones appear in the TCRdb table, and some are missing; sequencing was by immunoSEQ multiplex PCR. The sample carries some 150,000 clones, 79% recorded once. Whole-study results and caveats: A later analysis linked a missense variant in DCLRE1C to the trimming of TCR beta V and J genes. Both high specificity and high sensitivity reportedly marked the classifier's diagnosis of cytomegalovirus status.

Healthy people donating bone marrow made up the donors. This clone has more than one count but fewer than ten. The antigen is undetermined. Sequencing used PBMCs. The origin of this receptor is a woman between 45 and 65 years old in good health and CMV-seronegative.

The CDR3 region has the DNA TGCGCCAGCAGCGCCGGACAGGGCTCCTACGAGCAGTACTTC. Amino acids: CASSAGQGSYEQYF. The V and J genes are TRBV5-1 and TRBJ2-7; TRBD1 agrees at 8 bases. The CDR3 consists of 14 residues. Per the germline V gene, CDR1 is SGHRS and CDR2 is YFSETQ. After removal of 4 bases from V and 0 bases from J, the junction contained 3 bases not matched to a gene.